A selection of T cell receptor beta chains follows, all from one sample in a study of blood T cell repertoires in COVID-19. The repertoire was sequenced with immunoSEQ multiplex PCR; TCRdb's copy has only in-frame clones and lacks some. The sample holds 250,000 or so clones; under 90% are singletons and the top ten take less than 1%. The sequencing input was peripheral blood. The receptor set was obtained from a woman in her 40s who had recovered from COVID-19. The CDR3 runs from the conserved cysteine through the conserved F or W. Each record gives: J gene, clone size, D gene, V gene, CDR3 length, CDR3 DNA, CDR3 protein. A D gene is named only where the DNA matches it firmly. Clone size is stated in some rows and not others, as once, few, many or a class when expanded.

>TRBJ2-7|.|TRBD2|TRBV4-1|15
TGCGCCAGCAGCCGGGTTAATCGGGGGGATGACGAGCAGTACTTC
CASSRVNRGDDEQYF
>TRBJ2-7|.|TRBD2|TRBV27|16
TGTGCCAGCACCCCTTGGGCTAGCGGGAGGTCGGCCGAGCAGTACTTC
CASTPWASGRSAEQYF
>TRBJ2-1|.|TRBD2|TRBV6-2/TRBV6-3|12
TGTGCCAGCAGCCCCGGCGGGGGGAAGCAGTTCTTC
CASSPGGGKQFF
>TRBJ2-1|.|.|TRBV3-1/TRBV3-2|12
TGTGCCAGCACCAACGTGGGGGGTGAGCAGTTCTTC
CASTNVGGEQFF
>TRBJ2-1|.|TRBD1|TRBV27|17
TGTGCCAGCAGTTTTTCCCCGGCCGGGACAGGGGACGCTGAGCAGTTCTTC
CASSFSPAGTGDAEQFF
>TRBJ2-5|few|.|TRBV19|16
TGTGCCAGTAGTCCCCCGGGACACAATAGACCAGGGACCCAGTACTTC
CASSPPGHNRPGTQYF
>TRBJ2-7|.|TRBD2|TRBV7-2|14
TGTGCCAGCACCCGGACTAGCGGGAGCTACGAGCAGTACTTC
CASTRTSGSYEQYF
>TRBJ2-7|.|TRBD2|TRBV27|15
TGTGCCAGCAGCCGACTACTAGCGCCGGATAACGAGCAGTACTTC
CASSRLLAPDNEQYF
>TRBJ2-5|.|TRBD1|TRBV4-1|15
TGCGCCAGCAGCCGCCGACAGGGACCCCAAGAGACCCAGTACTTC
CASSRRQGPQETQYF
>TRBJ2-7|.|.|TRBV7-9|15
TGTGCCAGCAGCAAATCGGACTATTCCTCCTACGAGCAGTACTTC
CASSKSDYSSYEQYF
>TRBJ2-2|.|.|TRBV5-4|18
TGTGCCAGCAGCTCCGGGGTTGTGGGGGGAGCGAACACCGGGGAGCTGTTTTTT
CASSSGVVGGANTGELFF
>TRBJ1-5|.|.|TRBV4-1|16
TGCGCCAGCAGCCAGGCCCCAGGGGTTGGGAATCAGCCCCAGCATTTT
CASSQAPGVGNQPQHF
>TRBJ1-1|once|.|TRBV18|16
TGTGCCAGCTCACCTTTACAGGGTGACATGAACACTGAAGCTTTCTTT
CASSPLQGDMNTEAFF
>TRBJ1-1|.|.|TRBV5-1|15
TGCGCCAGCAGCTTGGCCCCGGGATTGAACACTGAAGCTTTCTTT
CASSLAPGLNTEAFF
>TRBJ2-1|.|TRBD2|TRBV7-8|17
TGTGCCAGCAGCCCCCTCCCTGGGACTAGCGGGAACAATGAGCAGTTCTTC
CASSPLPGTSGNNEQFF
>TRBJ1-6|.|.|TRBV30|13
TGTGCCTGGAATTTTGAGAGAAATTCACCCCTCCACTTT
CAWNFERNSPLHF
>TRBJ1-1|.|.|TRBV10-2|13
TGCGCCAGCAGTGCCCAGGGAGGCACTGAAGCTTTCTTT
CASSAQGGTEAFF
>TRBJ2-1|.|.|TRBV5-1|16
TGCGCCAGCAGCCCTACGGCGTCCGGGTTCTCCAATGAGCAGTTCTTC
CASSPTASGFSNEQFF
>TRBJ2-2|.|.|TRBV18|16
TGTGCCAGCTCACCACCTCGACAGGCTAACACCGGGGAGCTGTTTTTT
CASSPPRQANTGELFF
>TRBJ2-1|.|TRBD2|TRBV3-1/TRBV3-2|15
TGTGCCAGCAGCCCTAGACTAGCGGGAGCTAATGAGCAGTTCTTC
CASSPRLAGANEQFF
>TRBJ2-1|.|TRBD2|TRBV3-1/TRBV3-2|15
TGTGCCAGCAGCCCCCTAGCGGGAGGCTACAATGAGCAGTTCTTC
CASSPLAGGYNEQFF
>TRBJ1-1|.|.|TRBV21-1|18
TGTGCCAGCAGCAAAGAGGGGGGACAGGGGCCCTTGAACACTGAAGCTTTCTTT
CASSKEGGQGPLNTEAFF
>TRBJ2-1|.|.|TRBV7-9|13
TGTGCCAGCAGCCAAACGGGACTCACCGAGCAGTTCTTC
CASSQTGLTEQFF
>TRBJ1-2|.|TRBD1|TRBV2|13
TGTGCCAGCACGGCAGGGGGGTTAAGTGGCTACACCTTC
CASTAGGLSGYTF
>TRBJ2-3|.|.|TRBV2|13
TGTGCCAGCAGGGAGAGAGGGCCAGATACGCAGTATTTT
CASRERGPDTQYF
>TRBJ2-7|.|TRBD1|TRBV5-1|14
TGCGCCAGCAGCTGGGGGGACAGGGCCTACGAGCAGTACTTC
CASSWGDRAYEQYF
>TRBJ2-1|.|.|TRBV5-1|15
TGCGCCAGCAGCTTGGATAGCGTTTCAGACAATGAGCAGTTCTTC
CASSLDSVSDNEQFF
>TRBJ2-5|.|.|TRBV4-1|14
TGCGCCAGCAGCCAACTAGCCGTCCTGGGGACCCAGTACTTC
CASSQLAVLGTQYF
>TRBJ2-3|.|TRBD2|TRBV24-1|16
TGTGCCACCAGTGATGGGACTAGCGGGATACGGGATACGCAGTATTTT
CATSDGTSGIRDTQYF
>TRBJ2-7|.|TRBD2|TRBV3-1/TRBV3-2|15
TGTGCCAGCAGCCAAGTGGCGGGAGGGCCATACGAGCAGTACTTC
CASSQVAGGPYEQYF
>TRBJ2-7|once|TRBD1|TRBV7-9|19
TGTGCCAGCAGCTTGCCCCTCAACTCCGTTAGGACAGGCCGCTACGAGCAGTACTTC
CASSLPLNSVRTGRYEQYF
>TRBJ2-2|.|.|TRBV20-1|15
TGCAGTGCTAGTGGGGGACATACGAACACCGGGGAGCTGTTTTTT
CSASGGHTNTGELFF
>TRBJ2-1|.|.|TRBV6-5|15
TGTGCCAGCAGTAAAACCCGGGAGTCCTACAATGAGCAGTTCTTC
CASSKTRESYNEQFF
>TRBJ1-1|.|TRBD1|TRBV14|13
TGTGCCAGCAGCACAGACAGGGGCACTGAAGCTTTCTTT
CASSTDRGTEAFF
>TRBJ1-5|.|TRBD1|TRBV27|18
TGTGCCAGCAGTCCATCTTCCGGGACAGGCAGAACGAGTCAGCCCCAGCATTTT
CASSPSSGTGRTSQPQHF
>TRBJ2-5|once|.|TRBV5-8|15
TGTGCCAGCAGCTTGGAGGCTAGCGAGCGCAGAACCCAGTACTTC
CASSLEASERRTQYF
>TRBJ1-4|few|TRBD1|TRBV6-2/TRBV6-3|15
TGTGCCAGCAGTACCCCGGGACAGGGGAATGAAAAACTGTTTTTT
CASSTPGQGNEKLFF